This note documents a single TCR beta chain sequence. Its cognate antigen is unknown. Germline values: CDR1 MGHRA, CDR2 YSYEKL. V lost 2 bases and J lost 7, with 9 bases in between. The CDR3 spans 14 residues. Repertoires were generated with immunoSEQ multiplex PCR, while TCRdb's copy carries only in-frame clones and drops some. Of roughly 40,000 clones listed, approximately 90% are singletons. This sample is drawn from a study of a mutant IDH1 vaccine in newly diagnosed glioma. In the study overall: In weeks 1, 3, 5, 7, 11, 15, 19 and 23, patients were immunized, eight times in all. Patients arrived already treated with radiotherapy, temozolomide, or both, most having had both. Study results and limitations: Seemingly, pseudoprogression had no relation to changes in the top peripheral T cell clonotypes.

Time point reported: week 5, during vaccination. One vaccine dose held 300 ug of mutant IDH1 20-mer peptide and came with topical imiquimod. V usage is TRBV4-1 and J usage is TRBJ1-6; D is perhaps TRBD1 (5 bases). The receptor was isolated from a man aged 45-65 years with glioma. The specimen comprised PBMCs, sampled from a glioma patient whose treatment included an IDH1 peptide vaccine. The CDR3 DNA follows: TGCGCCAGCAGCCAACCGACAGAGAATTCACCCCTCCACTTT. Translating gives CASSQPTENSPLHF.